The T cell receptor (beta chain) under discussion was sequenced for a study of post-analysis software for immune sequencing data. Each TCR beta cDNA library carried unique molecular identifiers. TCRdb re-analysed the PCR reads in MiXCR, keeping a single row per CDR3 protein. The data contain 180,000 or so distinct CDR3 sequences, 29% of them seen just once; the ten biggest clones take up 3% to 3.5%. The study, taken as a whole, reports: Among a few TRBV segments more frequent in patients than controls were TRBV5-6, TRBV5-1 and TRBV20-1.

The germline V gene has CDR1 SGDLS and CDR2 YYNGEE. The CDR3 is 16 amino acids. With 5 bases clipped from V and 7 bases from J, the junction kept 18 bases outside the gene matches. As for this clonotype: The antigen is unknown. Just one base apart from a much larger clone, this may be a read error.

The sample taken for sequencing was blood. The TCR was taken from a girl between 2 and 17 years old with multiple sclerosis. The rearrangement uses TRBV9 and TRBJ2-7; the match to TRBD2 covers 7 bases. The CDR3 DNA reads TGTGCCAGCAGTACGACTAACGGGAGGACCTACAATGAGCAGTACTTC. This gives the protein CASSTTNGRTYNEQYF. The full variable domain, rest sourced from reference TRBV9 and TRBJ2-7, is DSGVTQTPKHLITATGQRVTLRCSPRSGDLSVYWYQQSLDQGLQFLIQYYNGEERAKGNILERFSAQQFPDLHSELNLSSLELGDSALYFCASSTTNGRTYNEQYFGPGTRLTVT.